Listed below are T cell receptor beta chains from one sample, sequenced in a study of shared clonotypes between healthy human individuals. Libraries were prepared by immunoSEQ multiplex PCR; TCRdb keeps only in-frame clonotypes and omits some of them. Of about 450,000 clones in the sample, around 79% were seen once. The sequenced material came from PBMCs. The receptors stem from a woman in her forties in good health. Some clones in this sample may be carry-over from other donors' samples. Each CDR3 is given with its conserved first and last residue. A D gene is named only where the DNA matches it firmly. The size entry is marked missing in some rows and otherwise reads once, few, many or a size class.

J gene | D gene | clone size | V gene | CDR3 DNA | CDR3 protein
TRBJ2-1 | - | few | TRBV5-1 | TGCGCCAGCAACAGACAGTACGGATACAATGAGCAGTTCTTC | CASNRQYGYNEQFF
TRBJ2-7 | TRBD2 | - | TRBV11-2 | TGTGCCAGCAGCTCCAACCTCGGGAGGGGCTACGAGCAGTACTTC | CASSSNLGRGYEQYF
TRBJ2-7 | - | - | TRBV4-1 | TGCGCCAGCAGCCAACCAGGGTTAGGTTACGAGCAGTACTTC | CASSQPGLGYEQYF
TRBJ2-3 | TRBD2 | - | TRBV2 | TGTGCCAGCACTCCGGGACTAGCGGGAACAGATACGCAGTATTTT | CASTPGLAGTDTQYF
TRBJ2-1 | - | - | TRBV9 | TGTGCCACCTTGGAGCAGTTCTTC | CATLEQFF
TRBJ2-5 | - | - | TRBV5-5 | TGTGCCAGCAAACCGGGTTGGGGAGAAGAGACCCAGTACTTC | CASKPGWGEETQYF
TRBJ1-2 | - | few | TRBV7-2 | TGTGCCAGCAGCCAACGAATCGGTGTGGTCCCTAACTATGGCTACACCTTC | CASSQRIGVVPNYGYTF
TRBJ2-7 | - | - | TRBV19 | TGTGCCAGGGGGACGGGGCTGGGGTACGAGCAGTACTTC | CARGTGLGYEQYF
TRBJ1-1 | - | - | TRBV30 | TGTGCCTGGAGGGCCCCCGGGACCACTGAAGCTTTCTTT | CAWRAPGTTEAFF
TRBJ1-4 | TRBD1 | - | TRBV9 | TGTGCCAGCAGCGCCCGACAGGGAGGTCCGGAAAAACTGTTTTTT | CASSARQGGPEKLFF
TRBJ1-1 | - | - | TRBV6-6 | TGTGCCAGCAGTTACGGGCAAGACACTGAAGCTTTCTTT | CASSYGQDTEAFF
TRBJ2-5 | - | - | TRBV2 | TGTGCCAGCAGTGAAACAGGGCTCGAAGCATACTTC | CASSETGLEAYF
TRBJ2-3 | TRBD2 | - | TRBV5-6 | TGTGCCAGCAGCTATACCGGGACTAGAAGCACAGATACGCAGTATTTT | CASSYTGTRSTDTQYF
TRBJ2-1 | - | - | TRBV6-1 | TGTGCCAGCGGGGGAGTACATTGGCCTGAGCAGTTCTTC | CASGGVHWPEQFF
TRBJ2-3 | - | - | TRBV6-4 | TGTGCCAGCAGTGTATCAGGCACAGATACGCAGTATTTT | CASSVSGTDTQYF
TRBJ1-4 | - | - | TRBV28 | TGTGCCAGCAGGGGAAGAAATATTAATGAAAAACTGTTTTTT | CASRGRNINEKLFF
TRBJ2-5 | TRBD1 | - | TRBV5-1 | TGCGCCAGCAGCTCCAAGGGACAGTACCAAGAGACCCAGTACTTC | CASSSKGQYQETQYF
TRBJ1-2 | TRBD1 | - | TRBV10-3 | TGTGCCATCAGTGGGGACAGGGAGTCGACCGGGAACACCTTC | CAISGDRESTGNTF
TRBJ2-7 | - | - | TRBV12-2 | TGTGCAAGTCGCTTTATAGCGGGAGAGCCCTACGAGCAGTACTTC | CASRFIAGEPYEQYF
TRBJ1-2 | - | - | TRBV11-2 | TGTGCCAGCAGCCCTATAGGGTCATTCGCGAAGGGGCATGGCTACACCTTC | CASSPIGSFAKGHGYTF
TRBJ2-2 | TRBD2 | once | TRBV9 | TGTGCCAGCAGCGTAGGTGGTGGGAGGGCGAACACCGGGGAGCTGTTTTTT | CASSVGGGRANTGELFF
TRBJ1-5 | - | - | TRBV27 | TGTGCCAGCAGTCCCAGGGGTAGCAATCAGCCCCAGCATTTT | CASSPRGSNQPQHF
TRBJ1-5 | TRBD1 | medium-sized | TRBV9 | TGTGCCAGCAGCGTAGGGACAGGGGGATCTCAGCCCCAGCATTTT | CASSVGTGGSQPQHF
TRBJ1-5 | - | - | TRBV2 | TGTGCCAGCAGTGAAAGCCGAAGGGGGTATCAGCCCCAGCATTTT | CASSESRRGYQPQHF
TRBJ1-1 | TRBD1 | - | TRBV29-1 | TGCAGCGTCAATACCCAGGGGGGATGGGACACTGAAGCTTTCTTT | CSVNTQGGWDTEAFF
TRBJ2-5 | - | - | TRBV9 | TGTGCCAGCAGCGTAGAGGCCGGGGGGTACTTC | CASSVEAGGYF
TRBJ2-2 | - | - | TRBV7-9 | TGTGCCAGCAGCCCCCTGAACACCGGGGAGCTGTTTTTT | CASSPLNTGELFF
TRBJ2-3 | - | - | TRBV28 | TGTGCCAGCAGTTTTCGTGGACGAGGGGCAGTCGCAGATACGCAGTATTTT | CASSFRGRGAVADTQYF
TRBJ1-1 | - | - | TRBV18 | TGTGCCAGCTCACCACCGAGCCAGAACACTGAAGCTTTCTTT | CASSPPSQNTEAFF
TRBJ1-1 | TRBD1 | once | TRBV18 | TGTGCCAGCTCCGAAAGACAGGGAAGGACCACTGAAGCTTTCTTT | CASSERQGRTTEAFF
TRBJ2-5 | - | - | TRBV7-9 | TGTGCCAGCAGCTTAGCGTCGGAGACCCAGTACTTC | CASSLASETQYF
TRBJ2-2 | - | - | TRBV5-8 | TGTGCCATCGGCCCTGCCACCGGGGAGCTGTTTTTT | CAIGPATGELFF
TRBJ2-1 | - | - | TRBV6-1 | TGTGCCAGCAAAACTTTGGGTTCTTCTGAGCAGTTCTTC | CASKTLGSSEQFF
TRBJ2-2 | - | - | TRBV2 | TGTGCCAGCAGTAATAGCGGGGAGCTGTTTTTT | CASSNSGELFF
TRBJ2-1 | - | - | TRBV6-1 | TGTGCCAGCAGTGTCGATACATGGGACAATGAGCAGTTCTTC | CASSVDTWDNEQFF
TRBJ2-5 | - | - | TRBV11-2 | TGTGCCAGCAGCCCTTATTCGGGACCTGGGTACTTC | CASSPYSGPGYF
TRBJ1-1 | - | - | TRBV21-1 | TGTGCCAGCAGCAGTAAGGGGGGGGCCCGGAACACTGAAGCTTTCTTT | CASSSKGGARNTEAFF
TRBJ2-7 | - | - | TRBV7-7 | TGTGCTAGCAGCTTCAACGCCGCCCCAGCTTACGAGCAGTACTTC | CASSFNAAPAYEQYF
TRBJ2-2 | - | - | TRBV19 | TGTGCCAGTAGGGGAGATAAGAACACCGGGGAGCTGTTTTTT | CASRGDKNTGELFF
TRBJ2-7 | - | - | TRBV7-9 | TGTGCCAGCAGCTCCCAGGGGGGGCTCTACGAGCAGTACTTC | CASSSQGGLYEQYF
TRBJ1-2 | - | few | TRBV4-1 | TGCGCCAGCAGCCATACAGGTACCTATGGCTACACCTTC | CASSHTGTYGYTF
TRBJ1-2 | - | many | TRBV5-1 | TGCGCCAGCAGCTTGCTCTCGGGTTTGAGAGGCTACACCTTC | CASSLLSGLRGYTF
TRBJ1-5 | TRBD1 | - | TRBV7-2 | TGTGCCAGCAGCTTGTGGGGACAGGGGAGCAATCAGCCCCAGCATTTT | CASSLWGQGSNQPQHF
TRBJ2-3 | TRBD1 | - | TRBV29-1 | TGCAGCGTTGAGGGGGACAGGGGGTTCACAGATACGCAGTATTTT | CSVEGDRGFTDTQYF
TRBJ1-2 | TRBD1 | - | TRBV28 | TGTGCCAGCAGTTTAACAGGGGGCCGAATCTATGGCTACACCTTC | CASSLTGGRIYGYTF
TRBJ1-4 | - | - | TRBV2 | TGTGCCACCGGCTCGGACCTTGGGCAGGGAAAACTGTTTTTT | CATGSDLGQGKLFF
TRBJ2-3 | TRBD2 | - | TRBV18 | TGTGCCAGCTCCCCGGGACTAGCGGGAGTAGCAGATACGCAGTATTTT | CASSPGLAGVADTQYF
TRBJ2-7 | - | - | TRBV5-6 | TGTGCCAGCAGCTTGGGTACAGAGGGCTCGCTAGAGCAGTACTTC | CASSLGTEGSLEQYF